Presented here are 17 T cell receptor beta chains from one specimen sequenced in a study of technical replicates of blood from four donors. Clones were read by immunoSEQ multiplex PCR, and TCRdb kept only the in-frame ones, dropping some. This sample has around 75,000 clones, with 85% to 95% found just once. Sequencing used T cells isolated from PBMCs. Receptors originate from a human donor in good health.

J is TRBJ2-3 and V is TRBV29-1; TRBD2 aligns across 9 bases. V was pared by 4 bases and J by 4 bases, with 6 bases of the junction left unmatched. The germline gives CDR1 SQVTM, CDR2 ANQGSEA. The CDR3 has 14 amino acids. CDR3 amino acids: CSVASGGQADTQYF. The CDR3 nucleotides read TGCAGCGTTGCCAGCGGGGGGCAAGCAGATACGCAGTATTTT.

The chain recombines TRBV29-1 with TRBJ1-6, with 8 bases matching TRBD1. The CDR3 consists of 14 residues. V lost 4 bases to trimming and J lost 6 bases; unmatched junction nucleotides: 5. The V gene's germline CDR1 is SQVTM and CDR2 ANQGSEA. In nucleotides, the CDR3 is TGCAGCGTTGCCATGACAGGGGCTAATTCACCCCTCCACTTT. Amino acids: CSVAMTGANSPLHF. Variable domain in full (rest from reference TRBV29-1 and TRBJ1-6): SAVISQKPSRDICQRGTSLTIQCQVDSQVTMMFWYRQQPGQSLTLIATANQGSEATYESGFVIDKFPISRPNLTFSTLTVSNMSPEDSSIYLCSVAMTGANSPLHFGNGTRLTVT.

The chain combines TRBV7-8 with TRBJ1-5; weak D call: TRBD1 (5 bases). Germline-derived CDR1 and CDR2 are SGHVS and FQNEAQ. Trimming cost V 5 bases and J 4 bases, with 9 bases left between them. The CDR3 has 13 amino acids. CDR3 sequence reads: CASSQQVNQPQHF. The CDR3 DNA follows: TGTGCCAGCAGCCAACAGGTGAATCAGCCCCAGCATTTT.

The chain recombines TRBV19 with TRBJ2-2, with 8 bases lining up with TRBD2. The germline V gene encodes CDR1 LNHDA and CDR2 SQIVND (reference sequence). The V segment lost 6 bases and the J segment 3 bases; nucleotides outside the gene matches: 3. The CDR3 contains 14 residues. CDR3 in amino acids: CASSGRADTGELFF. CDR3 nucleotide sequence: TGTGCCAGTAGCGGGAGGGCCGACACCGGGGAGCTGTTTTTT.

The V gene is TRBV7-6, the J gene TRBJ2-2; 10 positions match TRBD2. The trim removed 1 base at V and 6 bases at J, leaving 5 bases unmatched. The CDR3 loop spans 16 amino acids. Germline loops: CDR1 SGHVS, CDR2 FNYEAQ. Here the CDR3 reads CASSLVLAGDAGELFF. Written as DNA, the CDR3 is TGTGCCAGCAGCTTAGTGCTAGCGGGAGATGCCGGGGAGCTGTTTTTT.

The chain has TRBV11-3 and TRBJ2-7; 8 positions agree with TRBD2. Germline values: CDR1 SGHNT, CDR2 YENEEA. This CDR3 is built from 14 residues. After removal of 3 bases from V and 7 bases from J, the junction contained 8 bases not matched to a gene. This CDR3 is CASSLAGGSGEQYF. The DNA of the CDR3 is TGTGCCAGCAGCTTGGCGGGGGGCTCAGGGGAGCAGTACTTC.

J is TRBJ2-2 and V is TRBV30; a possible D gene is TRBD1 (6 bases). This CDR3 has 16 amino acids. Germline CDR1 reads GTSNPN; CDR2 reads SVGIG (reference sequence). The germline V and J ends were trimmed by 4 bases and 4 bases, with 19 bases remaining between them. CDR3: CAWTQRQERPTGELFF. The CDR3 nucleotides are TGTGCCTGGACCCAACGACAGGAGAGACCCACCGGGGAGCTGTTTTTT.

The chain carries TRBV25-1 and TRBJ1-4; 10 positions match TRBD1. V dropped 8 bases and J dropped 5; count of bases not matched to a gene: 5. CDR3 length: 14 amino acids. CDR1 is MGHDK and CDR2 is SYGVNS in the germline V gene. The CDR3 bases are TGTGCCAGCTCCGCGACAGGGGGCAATGAAAAACTGTTTTTT. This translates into CASSATGGNEKLFF.

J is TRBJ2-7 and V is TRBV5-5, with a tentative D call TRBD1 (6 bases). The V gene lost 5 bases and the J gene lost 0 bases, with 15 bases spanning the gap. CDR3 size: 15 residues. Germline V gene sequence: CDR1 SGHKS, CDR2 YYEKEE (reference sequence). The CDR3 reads CASSLHRDPSYEQYF. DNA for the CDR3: TGTGCCAGCAGTCTCCACAGGGACCCCTCCTACGAGCAGTACTTC.

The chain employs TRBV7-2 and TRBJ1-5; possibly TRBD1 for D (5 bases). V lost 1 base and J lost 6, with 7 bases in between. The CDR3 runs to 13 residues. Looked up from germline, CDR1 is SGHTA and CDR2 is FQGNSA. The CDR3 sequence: CASSLDRRQPQHF. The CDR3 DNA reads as TGTGCCAGCAGCTTAGACAGGCGTCAGCCCCAGCATTTT.

The CDR3 DNA reads TGTGCCAGCAGCGTAGGTTCGGTACCTAATGAAAAACTGTTTTTT. This codes for CASSVGSVPNEKLFF. V usage is TRBV9 and J usage is TRBJ1-4; D gene uncertain. This CDR3 region has 15 residues. Germline V lookup: CDR1 SGDLS, CDR2 YYNGEE. The V gene lost 0 bases and the J gene lost 3 bases, with 9 bases spanning the gap.

The CDR3 nucleotides are TGTGCCAGCAGCTTAGTGTCGAGCTCCTACGAGCAGTACTTC. Its translation is CASSLVSSSYEQYF. V is TRBV7-6 and J is TRBJ2-7; D remains ambiguous. Per the germline V gene, CDR1 is SGHVS and CDR2 is FNYEAQ. The CDR3 is 14 residues long. Between the trimmed V and J ends, which lost 1 base and 0 bases, there was a span of 7 bases.

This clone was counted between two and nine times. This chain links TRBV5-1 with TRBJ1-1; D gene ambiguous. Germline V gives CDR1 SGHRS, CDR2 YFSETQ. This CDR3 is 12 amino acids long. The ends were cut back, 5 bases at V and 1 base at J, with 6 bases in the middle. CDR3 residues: CASRRENTEAFF. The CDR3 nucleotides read TGCGCCAGCAGACGGGAGAACACTGAAGCTTTCTTT.

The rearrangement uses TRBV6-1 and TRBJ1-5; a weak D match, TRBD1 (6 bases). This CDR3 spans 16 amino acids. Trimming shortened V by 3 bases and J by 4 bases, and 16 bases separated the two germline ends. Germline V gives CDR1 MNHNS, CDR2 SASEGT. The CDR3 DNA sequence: TGTGCCAGCAGTGAGACCCAAGGACAGACGAATCAGCCCCAGCATTTT. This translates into CASSETQGQTNQPQHF.

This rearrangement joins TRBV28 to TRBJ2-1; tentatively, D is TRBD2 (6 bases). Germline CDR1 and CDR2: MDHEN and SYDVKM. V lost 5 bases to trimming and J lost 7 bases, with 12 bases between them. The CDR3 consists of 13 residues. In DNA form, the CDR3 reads TGTGCCAGCAGTCCCGGAGGGGAAAATGAGCAGTTCTTC. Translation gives CASSPGGENEQFF. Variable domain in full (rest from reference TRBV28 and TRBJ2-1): DVKVTQSSRYLVKRTGEKVFLECVQDMDHENMFWYRQDPGLGLRLIYFSYDVKMKEKGDIPEGYSVSREKKERFSLILESASTNQTSMYLCASSPGGENEQFFGPGTRLTVL.

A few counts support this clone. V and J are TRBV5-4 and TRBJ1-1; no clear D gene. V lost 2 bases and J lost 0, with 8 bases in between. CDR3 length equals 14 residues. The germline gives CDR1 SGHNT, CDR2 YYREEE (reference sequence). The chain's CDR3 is CASSLAQVNTEAFF. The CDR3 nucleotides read TGTGCCAGCAGCTTAGCCCAGGTGAACACTGAAGCTTTCTTT.

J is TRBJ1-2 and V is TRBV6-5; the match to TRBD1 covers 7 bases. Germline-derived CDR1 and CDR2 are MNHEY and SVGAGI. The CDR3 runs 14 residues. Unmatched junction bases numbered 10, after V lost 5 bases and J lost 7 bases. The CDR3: CASSSDTGVLGYTF. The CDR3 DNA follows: TGTGCCAGCAGTAGCGATACAGGGGTTCTTGGCTACACCTTC.